This is a list of T cell receptor beta chains from one sample in a study of blood T cell repertoires in COVID-19. The method was immunoSEQ multiplex PCR; TCRdb's version includes in-frame clones alone and lacks a portion of them. Of about 200,000 clones listed, 81% are singletons. The source material was peripheral blood. These receptors all stem from a woman over 75 with acute or convalescent COVID-19. CDR3s include the opening cysteine and the closing phenylalanine or tryptophan. A D gene is named only where the DNA matches it firmly. The size entry is marked missing in some rows and otherwise reads once, few, many or a size class.

J | D | V | size | CDR3 | DNA
TRBJ2-3 | TRBD2 | TRBV3-1/TRBV3-2 | - | CASRPPGTSASTQYF | TGTGCCAGCAGACCACCGGGAACTAGCGCCAGTACGCAGTATTTT
TRBJ1-6 | - | TRBV14 | - | CASSQGVGLYNSPLHF | TGTGCCAGCAGCCAGGGAGTTGGGCTCTATAATTCACCCCTCCACTTT
TRBJ1-1 | - | TRBV29-1 | once | CSTITGLNTEAFF | TGCAGCACTATTACAGGGTTGAACACTGAAGCTTTCTTT
TRBJ1-6 | - | TRBV3-1/TRBV3-2 | few | CASSPSGFGSPLHF | TGTGCCAGCAGCCCATCGGGGTTTGGGTCACCCCTCCACTTT
TRBJ1-5 | TRBD1 | TRBV30 | once | CAWRTGGWNQPQHF | TGTGCCTGGAGGACAGGGGGATGGAATCAGCCCCAGCATTTT
TRBJ2-3 | TRBD2 | TRBV6-5 | - | CASSYSRTSGTDTQYF | TGTGCCAGCAGTTACTCGCGTACTAGCGGCACAGATACGCAGTATTTT
TRBJ1-2 | - | TRBV28 | - | CASSSGGYGYTF | TGTGCCAGCAGTTCGGGTGGTTATGGCTACACCTTC
TRBJ2-2 | TRBD1 | TRBV28 | - | CASSSPGDRKGGELFF | TGTGCCAGCAGTTCCCCGGGGGACAGGAAGGGCGGGGAGCTGTTTTTT
TRBJ1-2 | - | TRBV7-9 | - | CASSLTAYGYTF | TGTGCCAGCAGCTTAACAGCCTATGGCTACACCTTC
TRBJ1-2 | TRBD1 | TRBV6-5 | once | CASLGTGNYGYTF | TGTGCCAGTCTCGGGACAGGGAACTATGGCTACACCTTC
TRBJ1-1 | TRBD1 | TRBV29-1 | - | CSVTWTGGNTEAFF | TGCAGCGTGACCTGGACAGGGGGGAACACTGAAGCTTTCTTT
TRBJ1-1 | - | TRBV4-1 | - | CASSQDRENTEAFF | TGCGCCAGCAGCCAAGATCGGGAAAACACTGAAGCTTTCTTT
TRBJ2-1 | TRBD2 | TRBV7-6 | once | CASSRPSGSSYNEQFF | TGTGCCAGCAGCCGCCCGAGCGGGAGCTCCTACAATGAGCAGTTCTTC
TRBJ2-7 | - | TRBV12-3/TRBV12-4 | few | CASSFGPWYEQYF | TGTGCCAGCAGTTTTGGGCCGTGGTACGAGCAGTACTTC
TRBJ1-1 | - | TRBV25-1 | - | CASSEFGSLGIAEAFF | TGTGCCAGCAGTGAATTTGGGTCACTAGGGATCGCTGAAGCTTTCTTT
TRBJ2-7 | TRBD1 | TRBV7-8 | few | CASSLAEGQGGYEQYF | TGTGCCAGCAGCTTAGCAGAGGGACAGGGGGGCTACGAGCAGTACTTC
TRBJ1-3 | TRBD1 | TRBV28 | - | CASSSPSGQERNTIYF | TGTGCCAGCAGTTCACCCTCAGGACAGGAAAGAAACACCATATATTTT
TRBJ2-3 | - | TRBV25-1 | - | CASSDPSGGDTQYF | TGTGCCAGCAGTGATCCCTCCGGCGGAGATACGCAGTATTTT
TRBJ1-4 | TRBD1 | TRBV9 | - | CASSAAGGGGEKLFF | TGTGCCAGCAGCGCCGCAGGGGGCGGTGGTGAAAAACTGTTTTTT
TRBJ1-1 | - | TRBV19 | - | CASSIGGEAAHLNTEAFF | TGTGCCAGTAGTATAGGAGGGGAGGCAGCCCATCTGAACACTGAAGCTTTCTTT
TRBJ1-1 | TRBD1 | TRBV28 | - | CASSLSGTGNTEAFF | TGTGCCAGCAGTTTATCCGGGACAGGGAACACTGAAGCTTTCTTT
TRBJ2-5 | TRBD1 | TRBV19 | - | CASSTGDSWETQYF | TGTGCCAGTAGTACAGGGGACAGCTGGGAGACCCAGTACTTC
TRBJ2-1 | - | TRBV15 | - | CATSRDLSGSYNEQFF | TGTGCCACCAGCAGAGATCTGTCGGGCTCCTACAATGAGCAGTTCTTC
TRBJ1-6 | - | TRBV6-5 | - | CASSPGVSYNSPLHF | TGTGCCAGCAGTCCGGGGGTATCCTATAATTCACCCCTCCACTTT
TRBJ1-2 | - | TRBV4-1 | - | CASSQDVGLSFYGYTF | TGCGCCAGCAGCCAAGATGTTGGGCTCTCCTTCTATGGCTACACCTTC
TRBJ1-6 | TRBD1 | TRBV7-8 | - | CASSSGQGALNSPLHF | TGTGCCAGCAGCTCGGGACAGGGGGCGCTGAATTCACCCCTCCACTTT
TRBJ2-5 | - | TRBV10-2 | - | CASRDWQETQYF | TGCGCCAGCAGGGACTGGCAAGAGACCCAGTACTTC
TRBJ2-7 | - | TRBV7-9 | - | CASSFGQTYEQYF | TGTGCCAGCAGCTTTGGGCAGACCTACGAGCAGTACTTC
TRBJ2-2 | TRBD2 | TRBV18 | - | CASSPSTAGGSTGELFF | TGTGCCAGCTCACCCAGTACCGCGGGGGGAAGCACCGGGGAGCTGTTTTTT
TRBJ2-3 | TRBD2 | TRBV6-5 | - | CASSTSGGSTDTQYF | TGTGCCAGCAGTACTAGCGGGGGGAGCACAGATACGCAGTATTTT
TRBJ2-5 | TRBD1 | TRBV4-1 | - | CASSQVRDRKETQYF | TGCGCCAGCAGCCAAGTCCGGGACAGAAAAGAGACCCAGTACTTC
TRBJ2-5 | - | TRBV11-2 | - | CASSTNGGPGETQYF | TGTGCCAGCAGTACAAATGGGGGCCCCGGGGAGACCCAGTACTTC
TRBJ1-5 | - | TRBV19 | - | CASTPRHREGNQPQHF | TGTGCCAGTACCCCTCGCCACAGGGAAGGCAATCAGCCCCAGCATTTT
TRBJ2-7 | - | TRBV9 | - | CASSVGQGPYEQYF | TGTGCCAGCAGCGTAGGTCAGGGTCCCTACGAGCAGTACTTC
TRBJ1-4 | - | TRBV7-9 | once | CASSLAEQTNEKLFF | TGTGCCAGCAGCTTAGCGGAGCAGACTAATGAAAAACTGTTTTTT
TRBJ1-5 | - | TRBV5-6 | - | CASSLGETPNQPQHF | TGTGCCAGCAGCCTCGGGGAGACTCCCAATCAGCCCCAGCATTTT
TRBJ1-3 | - | TRBV5-3 | - | CARSAFGDTEGTGNTIYF | TGTGCCAGAAGCGCCTTTGGAGATACCGAAGGCACTGGAAACACCATATATTTT
TRBJ1-4 | - | TRBV6-5 | - | CAAAAQGPNEKLFF | TGTGCCGCTGCAGCGCAGGGCCCTAATGAAAAACTGTTTTTT